The 10 T cell receptor beta chains below all came from one sample that was sequenced in a study of cytomegalovirus exposure and HLA in healthy donors. The PCR contained 60 Vbeta and 13 Jbeta primers. Profiled with immunoSEQ multiplex PCR; TCRdb holds only in-frame clones, not every one. This sample's table reports around 140,000 clones. Sequencing was performed on PBMCs. The receptor set was obtained from a woman aged 40 to 50 in good health and CMV-seropositive.

The genes are TRBV13 and TRBJ1-1, with unresolved D. CDR1 is PRHDT, CDR2 FYEKMQ, per germline (reference sequence). V was cut by 8 bases and J by 6 bases, with 16 bases left in between. The CDR3 is 13 residues long. The CDR3 here is CASGPGKAAEAFF. The CDR3 nucleotides read TGTGCCAGCGGGCCAGGAAAGGCCGCTGAAGCTTTCTTT.

V is TRBV11-2 and J is TRBJ1-5; possible D gene TRBD1, 5 bases. The CDR3 length is 14 residues. V lost 1 base, J lost 7 bases, and 11 bases lay in between. Germline V gene data show CDR1 as SGHAT and CDR2 as FQNNGV. CDR3 sequence (DNA): TGTGCCAGCAGCTTAGTGGGGGGAGGGCAGCCCCAGCATTTT. Translated: CASSLVGGGQPQHF.

This sequence joins TRBV28 and TRBJ2-2; 11 bases are shared with TRBD2. The CDR3 runs to 15 residues. The ends lost 11 bases at V and 5 bases at J; junction bases unmatched: 10. The germline V gene has CDR1 MDHEN and CDR2 SYDVKM. The CDR3 bases are TGTGCCGGCACTAGCGGGAGCAGTGGGACCGGGGAGCTGTTTTTT. This sequence encodes CAGTSGSSGTGELFF.

The chain is built from TRBV6-1 and TRBJ2-5; TRBD1 matches at 9 bases. The J call is in doubt because the DNA end fits TRBJ2-7 better. This CDR3 is built from 15 residues. The germline V gene encodes CDR1 MNHNS and CDR2 SASEGT. The chain's CDR3 is CASSEPGQGSYEQYF. In nucleotides, the CDR3 is TGTGCCAGCAGTGAACCGGGACAGGGCTCCTACGAGCAGTACTTC.

The chain's CDR3 is CASSLASYGYTF. For the CDR3, the DNA is TGTGCCAGCAGCTTAGCCAGTTATGGCTACACCTTC. The chain is built from TRBV7-9 and TRBJ1-2; no clear D. V dropped 0 bases and J dropped 5 bases, with 4 bases sitting between them. The CDR3 length is 12 residues. Germline assignment: CDR1 SEHNR and CDR2 FQNEAQ (reference sequence).

The gene calls are TRBV2 and TRBJ2-7; TRBD2 aligns across 8 bases. The V segment lost 2 bases and the J segment 3 bases; nucleotides outside the gene matches: 3. Germline CDR1 and CDR2: SNHLY and FYNNEI. The CDR3 covers 14 residues. The CDR3, as DNA: TGTGCCAGCAGTGAACAAGCGGGAGTCTACGAGCAGTACTTC. It specifies CASSEQAGVYEQYF. Supplemented by reference TRBV2 and TRBJ2-7, the full variable domain reads EPEVTQTPSHQVTQMGQEVILRCVPISNHLYFYWYRQILGQKVEFLVSFYNNEISEKSEIFDDQFSVERPDGSNFTLKIRSTKLEDSAMYFCASSEQAGVYEQYFGPGTRLTVT.

V and J are TRBV2 and TRBJ2-1; D is perhaps TRBD2 (5 bases). The CDR3 totals 14 residues. In germline, CDR1 is SNHLY, CDR2 FYNNEI. Trimming pared 6 bases from V and 8 bases from J, leaving 17 bases between. DNA for the CDR3: TGTGCCAGCAGGTCGGGAACGAGAATTCATGAGCAGTTCTTC. Protein product: CASRSGTRIHEQFF.

The chain joins TRBV30 to TRBJ1-4, with TRBD1 as a possible D gene (5 bases). CDR1 is GTSNPN, CDR2 SVGIG, per germline (reference sequence). V shed 4 bases and J shed 4 bases, with 19 bases lying between them. This CDR3 comprises 16 residues. CDR3: CAWTLLGGTSNEKLFF. CDR3 sequence (DNA): TGTGCCTGGACCCTCCTGGGGGGAACAAGTAATGAAAAACTGTTTTTT.

This chain links TRBV30 with TRBJ2-7; D perhaps matches TRBD2 (6 bases). Looked up from germline, CDR1 is GTSNPN and CDR2 is SVGIG (reference sequence). The CDR3 has 12 residues. V was shortened by 7 bases and J by 5 bases, with 15 bases between the two germline ends. The CDR3 here is CAYQGRIDEQYF. The CDR3 DNA reads as TGTGCCTACCAAGGGAGGATCGACGAGCAGTACTTC. Supplemented by reference TRBV30 and TRBJ2-7, the full variable domain reads SQTIHQWPATLVQPVGSPLSLECTVEGTSNPNLYWYRQAAGRGLQLLFYSVGIGQISSEVPQNLSASRPQDRQFILSSKKLLLSDSGFYLCAYQGRIDEQYFGPGTRLTVT.

V usage is TRBV5-1 and J usage is TRBJ2-1; a weak D match, TRBD2 (6 bases). The CDR3 runs 13 residues. Trimming pared 0 bases from V and 6 bases from J, leaving 7 bases between. CDR1 is SGHRS, CDR2 YFSETQ, per germline. The CDR3 spells CASSLVGGNEQFF. The CDR3 nucleotides are TGCGCCAGCAGCTTGGTGGGGGGCAATGAGCAGTTCTTC. Supplemented by reference TRBV5-1 and TRBJ2-1, the full variable domain reads KAGVTQTPRYLIKTRGQQVTLSCSPISGHRSVSWYQQTPGQGLQFLFEYFSETQRNKGNFPGRFSGRQFSNSRSEMNVSTLELGDSALYLCASSLVGGNEQFFGPGTRLTVL.